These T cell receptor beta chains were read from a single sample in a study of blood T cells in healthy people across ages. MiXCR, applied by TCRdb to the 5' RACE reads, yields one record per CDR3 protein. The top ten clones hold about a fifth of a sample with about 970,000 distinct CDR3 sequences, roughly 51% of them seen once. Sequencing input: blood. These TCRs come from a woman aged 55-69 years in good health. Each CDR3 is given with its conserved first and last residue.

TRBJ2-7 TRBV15 CATSRATGSYEQYF
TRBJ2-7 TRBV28 CASSFAGDTYEQYF
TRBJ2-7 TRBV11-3 CASSKSDRAHEQYF
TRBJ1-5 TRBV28 CASSSGFHLSNQPQHF
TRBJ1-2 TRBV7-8 CASSLEGSGNYGYTF
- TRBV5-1 CASSPLGTAFNEQYF
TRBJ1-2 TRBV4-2 CASSQDPGGNYGYTF
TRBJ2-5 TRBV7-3 CASSPDPGQTQYF
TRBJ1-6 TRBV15 CATSLRPSGNSPLHF
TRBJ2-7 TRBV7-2 CASSLLAGDEQYF
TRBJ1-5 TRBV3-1 CASSQVFMLTGGLQPQHF
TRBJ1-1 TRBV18 CASSRVGDGVTEAFF
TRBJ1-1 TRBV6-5 CASSYSEVNTEAFF
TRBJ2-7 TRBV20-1 CSARALRSGRAEEQYF
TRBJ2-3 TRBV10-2 CASAPPGGSTDTQYF
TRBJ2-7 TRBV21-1 CASSIRWAPGPYYEQYF
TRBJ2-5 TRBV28 CASRLTSPETQYF
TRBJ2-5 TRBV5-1 CASSLSGAHRLDEQYF
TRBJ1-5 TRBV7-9 CASSSDADRVGNQPQHF
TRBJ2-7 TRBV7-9 CASSARSSGRIEQYF
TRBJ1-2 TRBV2 CASSEGDRVYGYTF
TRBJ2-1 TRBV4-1 CASSQAAAGYKEQFF
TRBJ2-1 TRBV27 CASRQLRGGTYNEQFF
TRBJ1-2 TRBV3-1 CASSHQDRGYTF
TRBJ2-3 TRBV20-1 CSVLGLLHTDPQYF
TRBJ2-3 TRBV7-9 CASSPPEGLVDTQYF
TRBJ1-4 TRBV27 CASSYGMTNEKLFF
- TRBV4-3 CASSQGRGSDEQYF
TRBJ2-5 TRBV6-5 CASRIPGSEGTQYF
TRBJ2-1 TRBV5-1 CASSPGQEVNEQFF
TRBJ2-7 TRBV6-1 CASSEPNSYEQYF
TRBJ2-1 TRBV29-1 CSVKQNEQFF
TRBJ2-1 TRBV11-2 CASSLTAGAREQFF
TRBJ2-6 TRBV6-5 CASRRRVPGANVLTF
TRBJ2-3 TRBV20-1 CSAISSTDTQYF
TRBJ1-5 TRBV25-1 CASRPWDGIQPQHF
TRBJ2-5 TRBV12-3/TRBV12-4 CASSALETQYF
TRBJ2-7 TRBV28 CASKTSGREQYF
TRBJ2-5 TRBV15 CATSRNLRLNPTQETQYF
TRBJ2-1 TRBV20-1 CSAREVGGTSSYNEQFF
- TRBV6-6 CASSSTSGSSYNEQYF
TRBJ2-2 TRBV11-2 CASSKYRASGELFF
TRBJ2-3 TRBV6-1 CASSEGNLGITDTQYF
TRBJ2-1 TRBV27 CASSLMLSGGRFEGDEQFF
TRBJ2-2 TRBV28 CASRASGTANTGELFF
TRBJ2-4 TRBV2 CASSASVIKNIQYF
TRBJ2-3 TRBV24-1 CATNRGASTDTQYF
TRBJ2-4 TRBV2 CANTGEKGGAQYF
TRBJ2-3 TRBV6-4 CASRGHPTDTQYF
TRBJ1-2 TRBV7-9 CASSHLEGSDGYTF
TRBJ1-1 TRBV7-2 CASSSERNTEAFF
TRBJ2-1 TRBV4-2 CASSTIAVLLNEQFF
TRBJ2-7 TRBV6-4 CASSDLDRLQGYEQYF
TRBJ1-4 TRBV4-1 CASSQEGGGSQRSEKLFF
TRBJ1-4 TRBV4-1 CAGSQVQGSNEKLFF
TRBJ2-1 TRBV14 CASRGKTRDSPYDEQFF
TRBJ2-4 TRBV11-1 CASSPRTGVHAKNIQYF